This is a list of T cell receptor beta chains from one sample in a study of cytomegalovirus exposure and HLA in healthy donors. The data were produced by immunoSEQ multiplex PCR, yet TCRdb's version contains in-frame clones alone and is incomplete. This sample has some 150,000 clones, with around 75% found just once. Sequenced sample: PBMCs. The source is a human donor in good health. The CDR3 runs from the conserved cysteine through the conserved F or W. D genes are given only for firm matches. Clone size is given for some rows only: seen once, a few or many times, or a class if the clone is expanded.

>NA|TRBV6-5|TRBJ2-7|NA
CASSFDRYEQYF
TGTGCCAGCAGTTTCGACAGATACGAGCAGTACTTC
>NA|TRBV10-1|TRBJ2-7|TRBD2
CASSDALAGHEQYF
TGCGCCAGCAGTGATGCACTAGCGGGGCACGAGCAGTACTTC
>NA|TRBV20-1|TRBJ2-5|NA
CSAARVETQYF
TGCAGTGCGGCCAGGGTAGAGACCCAGTACTTC
>NA|TRBV2|TRBJ2-1|TRBD2
CASRAYRPVTSGGLNEQFF
TGTGCCAGCCGTGCCTACAGACCGGTAACTAGCGGGGGGCTCAATGAGCAGTTCTTC
>few|TRBV7-9|TRBJ2-2|TRBD2
CASSQRTSGTGELFF
TGTGCCAGCAGTCAACGGACTAGCGGGACCGGGGAGCTGTTTTTT
>few|TRBV5-6|TRBJ2-7|NA
CASSLVTNSEQYF
TGTGCCAGCAGCTTGGTGACAAACAGCGAGCAGTACTTC
>once|TRBV7-9|TRBJ1-2|TRBD1
CASSFGTANYGYTF
TGTGCCAGCAGCTTCGGGACAGCTAACTATGGCTACACCTTC
>few|TRBV19|TRBJ1-5|NA
CASSERQLNQPQHF
TGTGCCAGTAGTGAACGACAGCTCAATCAGCCCCAGCATTTT
>NA|TRBV7-8|TRBJ1-4|NA
CASSFQGNEKLFF
TGTGCCAGCAGCTTCCAGGGTAATGAAAAACTGTTTTTT
>NA|TRBV28|TRBJ2-3|NA
CASRLSGSTDTQYF
TGTGCCAGCAGATTAAGCGGGAGCACAGATACGCAGTATTTT
>NA|TRBV11-2|TRBJ1-1|NA
CASSPAPGDTEAFF
TGTGCCAGCAGCCCCGCCCCAGGCGACACTGAAGCTTTCTTT
>NA|TRBV28|TRBJ2-7|NA
CASSSGYYEQYF
TGTGCCAGCAGTTCAGGTTACTACGAGCAGTACTTC
>NA|TRBV2|TRBJ2-5|TRBD2
CASNLRGGLSQYF
TGTGCCAGCAACCTGCGGGGGGGTTTATCTCAGTACTTC
>NA|TRBV5-6|TRBJ1-4|NA
CASSLLQGGSNEKLFF
TGTGCCAGCAGCTTGCTGCAGGGAGGGTCTAATGAAAAACTGTTTTTT
>once|TRBV2|TRBJ2-7|TRBD1
CASFGTGVSGEQYF
TGTGCCAGCTTCGGGACAGGGGTGTCGGGAGAGCAGTACTTC
>NA|TRBV6-5|TRBJ1-4|NA
CASSPGHKREKLFF
TGTGCCAGCAGTCCGGGACACAAGAGGGAAAAACTGTTTTTT
>NA|TRBV15|TRBJ2-2|NA
CATTGMPTGELFF
TGTGCCACAACCGGGATGCCAACCGGGGAGCTGTTTTTT
>NA|TRBV6-5|TRBJ1-3|NA
CASGSSGNTIYF
TGTGCCAGCGGGAGCTCTGGAAACACCATATATTTT
>NA|TRBV10-2|TRBJ2-5|NA
CASSQQETQYF
TGCGCCAGCAGTCAGCAAGAGACCCAGTACTTC
>NA|TRBV6-1|TRBJ2-3|TRBD1
CASSSGTGGDTQYF
TGTGCCAGCAGCTCCGGGACAGGGGGAGATACGCAGTATTTT
>NA|TRBV19|TRBJ2-3|NA
CASRLQGAATDTQYF
TGTGCCAGTAGGCTACAAGGGGCCGCCACAGATACGCAGTATTTT
>NA|TRBV2|TRBJ1-3|NA
CASSEGPPQGISGNTIYF
TGTGCCAGCAGTGAAGGCCCCCCCCAGGGTATAAGTGGAAACACCATATATTTT
>once|TRBV28|TRBJ2-7|TRBD1
CASSPTGNYEQYF
TGTGCCAGCAGCCCGACAGGGAACTACGAGCAGTACTTC
>NA|TRBV9|TRBJ2-1|TRBD2
CASSKAGRNEQFF
TGTGCCAGCAGCAAAGCGGGACGAAATGAGCAGTTCTTC
>NA|TRBV10-3|TRBJ2-2|TRBD2
CAITAQGLAGAGTGELFF
TGTGCCATCACCGCCCAGGGACTAGCGGGAGCGGGCACCGGGGAGCTGTTTTTT
>NA|TRBV4-1|TRBJ1-5|TRBD1
CASSQAGTGENQPQHF
TGCGCCAGCAGCCAAGCCGGGACAGGGGAAAATCAGCCCCAGCATTTT
>once|TRBV6-4|TRBJ2-3|NA
CASSLLSSASTDTQYF
TGTGCCAGCAGTCTCCTATCCAGCGCGAGCACAGATACGCAGTATTTT
>NA|TRBV10-3|TRBJ2-7|NA
CAISHTGSKSYEQYF
TGTGCCATCAGCCATACAGGGTCAAAGTCCTACGAGCAGTACTTC
>NA|TRBV4-1|TRBJ2-2|NA
CASSQEVPGSGELFF
TGCGCCAGCAGCCAAGAGGTTCCGGGGTCCGGGGAGCTGTTTTTT
>NA|TRBV28|TRBJ2-1|TRBD2
CASSSPGLAAADEQFF
TGTGCCAGCTCCTCCCCGGGACTAGCGGCCGCGGATGAGCAGTTCTTC
>NA|TRBV29-1|TRBJ2-5|NA
CSVRGEETQYF
TGCAGCGTGCGGGGAGAAGAGACCCAGTACTTC
>few|TRBV4-1|TRBJ2-1|NA
CASSQDPRRNEQFF
TGCGCCAGCAGCCAAGATCCCAGGAGGAATGAGCAGTTCTTC
>once|TRBV2|TRBJ1-6|NA
CASSGTTAEVAPLHF
TGTGCCAGCAGTGGCACGACCGCGGAGGTAGCACCCCTCCACTTT
>once|TRBV5-1|TRBJ2-1|TRBD2
CASSLAPGGPTYNEQFF
TGCGCCAGCAGCTTGGCCCCGGGGGGGCCGACATACAATGAGCAGTTCTTC
>few|TRBV7-9|TRBJ1-1|NA
CSSSFGGTEAFF
TGTTCCAGCAGCTTCGGAGGGACTGAAGCTTTCTTT
>NA|TRBV2|TRBJ1-3|NA
CASRLAGNSGNTIYF
TGTGCCAGCAGGCTCGCGGGGAACTCTGGAAACACCATATATTTT
>once|TRBV4-3|TRBJ2-2|NA
CASSQDLIGELFF
TGCGCCAGCAGCCAAGATTTAATCGGGGAGCTGTTTTTT
>NA|TRBV11-2|TRBJ1-2|NA
CASSLDGEGNYGYTF
TGTGCCAGCAGCTTAGATGGGGAGGGGAACTATGGCTACACCTTC
>NA|TRBV9|TRBJ2-1|NA
CASSYGDLVYTNEQFF
TGTGCCAGCAGCTACGGAGACCTCGTGTACACGAATGAGCAGTTCTTC
>NA|TRBV9|TRBJ1-5|NA
CASSVGGVEPQHF
TGTGCCAGCAGCGTAGGGGGCGTAGAGCCCCAGCATTTT
>NA|TRBV7-8|TRBJ1-5|NA
CASSLVRGSLNQPQHF
TGTGCCAGCAGCTTAGTCCGAGGGAGTCTCAATCAGCCCCAGCATTTT
>NA|TRBV7-8|TRBJ2-7|TRBD2
CASSSPTGVTPRLAGQYEQYF
TGTGCCAGCAGCTCCCCGACGGGGGTCACTCCCCGGCTAGCGGGACAATACGAGCAGTACTTC
>NA|TRBV10-3|TRBJ2-1|NA
CAISTGDPTSEQFF
TGTGCCATCAGTACAGGAGACCCTACAAGTGAGCAGTTCTTC
>NA|TRBV6-1|TRBJ2-5|NA
CASSDPGLIMIGTQYF
TGTGCCAGCAGTGATCCGGGACTCATCATGATCGGGACCCAGTACTTC
>NA|TRBV14|TRBJ2-7|NA
CASSLLPYEQYF
TGTGCCAGCAGCCTACTCCCCTACGAGCAGTACTTC
>NA|TRBV6-1|TRBJ2-7|TRBD2
CASTRLAVSSYEQYF
TGTGCCAGCACTAGGCTAGCGGTTAGCTCCTACGAGCAGTACTTC
>NA|TRBV29-1|TRBJ1-3|NA
CSAGQSSGNTIYF
TGCAGCGCAGGACAGAGCTCTGGAAACACCATATATTTT
>NA|TRBV6-5|TRBJ2-1|NA
CASSPLPSSYNEQFF
TGTGCCAGCAGTCCCCTTCCGAGCTCCTACAATGAGCAGTTCTTC
>NA|TRBV29-1|TRBJ1-4|NA
CSVETDNEKLFF
TGCAGCGTTGAAACAGATAATGAAAAACTGTTTTTT
>NA|TRBV5-6|TRBJ2-2|TRBD2
CASGLTGLAINSGELFF
TGTGCCAGCGGACTTACGGGACTAGCGATTAACAGCGGGGAGCTGTTTTTT
>once|TRBV5-6|TRBJ1-1|TRBD1
CASSQTGMTEAFF
TGTGCCAGCAGCCAGACAGGGATGACTGAGGCTTTCTTT
>NA|TRBV4-2|TRBJ2-3|TRBD2
CASSQVLAGESDTQYF
TGTGCCAGCAGCCAAGTTTTAGCGGGGGAATCAGATACGCAGTATTTT
>NA|TRBV7-9|TRBJ2-3|NA
CSSPPRVLPVRAAGTQYF
TGTTCCAGCCCCCCGAGGGTTTTGCCTGTCCGAGCGGCGGGTACGCAGTATTTT